This entry features one TCR beta chain sequence. Its target is unknown. Between the trimmed V and J ends, which lost 0 bases and 7 bases, there was a span of 10 bases. The length of the CDR3 is 13 residues. Germline values: CDR1 SGHNT, CDR2 YYREEE (reference sequence). The data originate from a study of cytomegalovirus exposure and HLA in healthy donors. The study, taken as a whole, reports: Later on, an analysis found that several of the most significant clusters appeared to be linked to common viral pathogens, which included parvovirus B19. Cytomegalovirus-associated status was assigned to more than 150 TCR beta chains.

At sampling all donors were nominally healthy, likely with unrecorded immune exposures. The PCR had 60 Vbeta and 13 Jbeta primers. Per the original data handling: Later analysis identified 65 million to 80 million unique TCR beta chains, roughly 11 million shared. Sequenced by immunoSEQ multiplex PCR; TCRdb stores in-frame clones only, minus some. The V and J calls and the clone size are those of that table, but D and trimming were determined from the DNA. The data hold about 170,000 clones, with about 62% observed a single time. The TCR was taken from a man in his forties in good health and CMV-seronegative. The chain employs TRBV5-4 and TRBJ1-1; possibly TRBD1 for D (6 bases). Sequencing used PBMCs. The CDR3 sequence is CASSLGNRVEAFF. As DNA, the CDR3 is TGTGCCAGCAGCTTGGGAAACAGGGTTGAAGCTTTCTTT.